The clone carrying this TCR beta chain was found many times. The antigen is unknown. The CDR3 runs to 16 residues. Trimming cost V 7 bases and J 3 bases; bases outside gene matches: 12. Per germline, CDR1 MRHNA and CDR2 SNTAGT. The data were obtained in a study of breast tumors, draining lymph nodes, adjacent tissues. Study-wide results and limits: Luminal-like breast cancer showed significantly greater tumor-nontumor repertoire similarity than basal-like breast cancer did. Most tumor T cells seemingly derive from lymph node, then expand in tumor.

Axillary draining lymph nodes of breast cancer patients supplied the node samples. One entry per CDR3 protein, called by TCRdb with MiXCR from the multiplex PCR reads. The sample includes approximately 230,000 distinct CDR3 sequences, under 40% of them seen just once. The sequenced sample consisted of axillary lymph node tissue. This chain links TRBV6-4 with TRBJ1-5; 7 bases match TRBD1. The TCR comes from a female donor with breast cancer. Some clones in this sample may be carry-over from other donors' samples. Here the CDR3 DNA reads TGTGCCAGCACTGCCTGGACCAGGGGGTACAATCAGCCCCAGCATTTT. Its protein is CASTAWTRGYNQPQHF.